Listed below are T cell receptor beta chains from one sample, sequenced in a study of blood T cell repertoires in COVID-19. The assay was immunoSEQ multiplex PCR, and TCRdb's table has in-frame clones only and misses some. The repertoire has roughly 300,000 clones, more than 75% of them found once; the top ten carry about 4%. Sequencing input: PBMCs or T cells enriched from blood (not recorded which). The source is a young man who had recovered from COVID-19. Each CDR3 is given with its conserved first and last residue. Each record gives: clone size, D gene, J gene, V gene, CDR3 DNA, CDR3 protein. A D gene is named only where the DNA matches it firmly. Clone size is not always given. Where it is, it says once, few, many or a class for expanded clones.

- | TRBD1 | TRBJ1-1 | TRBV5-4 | TGTGCCAGCAGCTTGGCAGGGGGGCACACTGAAGCTTTCTTT | CASSLAGGHTEAFF
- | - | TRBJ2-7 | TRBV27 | TGTGCCAGCAGGGAAAGCGGTTCCTACGAGCAGTACTTC | CASRESGSYEQYF
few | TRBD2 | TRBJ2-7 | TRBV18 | TGTGCCAGCTCAGCGACTAGCGCTCTCGAGCAGTACTTC | CASSATSALEQYF
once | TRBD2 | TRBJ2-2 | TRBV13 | TGTGCCAGCAGCTCACCGTCTGCATCAGCGGGGCGGAACACCGGGGAGCTGTTTTTT | CASSSPSASAGRNTGELFF
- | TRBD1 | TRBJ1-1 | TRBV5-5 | TGTGCCAGCACCGGGTCCCCACAGGTTGGGGACAGGGGAGAAGCTTTCTTT | CASTGSPQVGDRGEAFF
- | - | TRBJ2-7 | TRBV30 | TGTGCCTGGAGTGTAATCCAGGTGAGAGGGGAGCAGTACTTC | CAWSVIQVRGEQYF
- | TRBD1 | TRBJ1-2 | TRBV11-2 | TGTGCCAGCAGCTCACGGAACAGGGGGCCCGACTATGGCTACACCTTC | CASSSRNRGPDYGYTF
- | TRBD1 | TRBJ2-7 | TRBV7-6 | TGTGCCAGCAGCACTTATTCCGGGACAGGAACCTACGAGCAGTACTTC | CASSTYSGTGTYEQYF
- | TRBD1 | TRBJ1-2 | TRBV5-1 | TGCGCCAGCAGCTTGGGCGGACAGGGACGTGGCTACACCTTC | CASSLGGQGRGYTF
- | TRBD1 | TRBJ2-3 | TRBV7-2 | TGTGCCAGCAGCCCCGGACAGGCGGCAGATACGCAGTATTTT | CASSPGQAADTQYF
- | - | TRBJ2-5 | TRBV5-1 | TGCGCCAGCAGCTTGGCCGCGGGCGGCGGCAAGACCCAGTACTTC | CASSLAAGGGKTQYF
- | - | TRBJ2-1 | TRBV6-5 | TGTGCCAGCAGTTACGTCGGACTTAGGGCCAATGAGCAGTTCTTC | CASSYVGLRANEQFF
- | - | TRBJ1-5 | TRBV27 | TGTGCCAGCAGTCTAGCGGGGATTCAGCCCCAGCATTTT | CASSLAGIQPQHF
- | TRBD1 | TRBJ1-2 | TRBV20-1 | TGCAGTGCGCCCGGACAGGTCTTCTACACCTTC | CSAPGQVFYTF